This T cell receptor (beta chain) was identified in a study of T-cell reconstitution after alpha-beta-depleted transplantation in children. Study-wide findings and caveats: Roughly two months post-transplant, alpha-beta T cells reportedly originated from several hundred graft clones that had expanded. Day-60 TCRbeta diversity that was high in some patients was derived from surviving recipient T cells and thymic progenitors. The authors attributed T-cell counts and diversity one year after transplant mostly to newly produced T cells.

TCRbeta library preparation incorporated unique molecular identifiers. TCRdb called the PCR reads again in MiXCR, with one record for every CDR3 protein. Of hundreds of thousands of distinct CDR3 sequences in the sample, roughly 13% were seen once. As for this clonotype: Its target is not known.

Looked up from germline, CDR1 is MDHEN and CDR2 is SYDVKM. The V and J ends lost 0 bases and 1 base respectively, with 9 bases between them. The CDR3 is 16 residues long. The receptor was derived from a male patient under 18 who had a stem cell transplant for acute myeloid leukemia, so the T cells may come from the graft donor. The chain carries TRBV28 and TRBJ2-2, with D unclear. The input for sequencing was PBMCs, mostly from graft donor cells, taken 360 days after TCRalphabeta/CD19-depleted stem cell transplant. CDR3 protein: CASSLWRGKNTGELFF. In DNA, the CDR3 is TGTGCCAGCAGTTTATGGCGCGGAAAGAACACCGGGGAGCTGTTTTTT.